The source of this T cell receptor beta chain is a study of control samples from healthy donors and cancer patients. Some clones are missing from TCRdb's copy, which holds only in-frame ones; the method was immunoSEQ multiplex PCR. Among 120,000 or so clones listed, about 90% were seen once. The V gene's germline CDR1 is SNHLY and CDR2 FYNNEI. V was clipped by 6 bases and J by 0 bases, with 15 bases between them. The CDR3 spans 16 residues. The chain uses TRBV2 and TRBJ1-3, with unresolved D. The TCR sequence derives from a man in his late teens or twenties in good health. Material: blood. This CDR3 reads CASRLGRSNSGNTIYF. The CDR3 DNA is TGTGCCAGCAGGCTCGGTCGATCCAACTCTGGAAACACCATATATTTT.